This TCR beta chain originates from a study of regulatory T cells in long-lasting Graves disease. In building TCR beta libraries, iRepertoire HTBI primers were used together with Arm-PCR of CDR3 regions. TCRdb passed the multiplex PCR reads through MiXCR, listing each CDR3 protein once. The sample yields approximately 490,000 distinct CDR3 sequences, about 16% seen once. Time point: newly diagnosed GD, antithyroid drugs for less than 3 months. PBMC RNA served as the TCR library source. CDR1 is DFQATT, CDR2 SNEGSKA, per germline (reference sequence). V was shortened by 1 base and J by 6 bases, with 16 bases between the two germline ends. CDR3 length: 15 residues. This clonotype has ten or more counts. The same sample was also used in a study of T cells in Graves' hyperthyroidism and ophthalmopathy. According to that study: Orbital computed tomography, thyroid ultrasound, serum thyroxine and TRAb, and clinical symptoms together informed the diagnoses.

The sample consisted of peripheral blood mononuclear cells (PBMCs), taken at new diagnosis, from a patient treated with antithyroid drugs. The origin of this receptor is a man aged 40-49 years with Graves disease. The rearrangement links TRBV20-1 to TRBJ2-1, with D maybe TRBD2 (7 bases). The CDR3 DNA reads as TGCAGTGCTAGAGGGGGCCTAGGGGGGGCCAATGAGCAGTTCTTC. Protein product: CSARGGLGGANEQFF.